Shown below are 5 T cell receptor beta chains from a single sample sequenced in a study of blood T cell repertoires in COVID-19. Clones were read by immunoSEQ multiplex PCR, and TCRdb kept only the in-frame ones, dropping some. The table has some 66,000 clones, approximately 93% seen once. The sequenced material came from peripheral blood. The receptor set was obtained from a man aged 65-85 years with active COVID-19.

This clone was seen only once. V is TRBV7-9 and J is TRBJ1-6, with D unresolved. V was trimmed by 2 bases and J by 8 bases, leaving 7 bases between them. The CDR3 runs 13 residues. CDR1 and CDR2 from the germline V gene are SEHNR and FQNEAQ (reference sequence). This chain's CDR3 is CASSLKGDSPLHF. The CDR3 DNA is TGTGCCAGCAGCTTAAAAGGAGATTCACCCCTCCACTTT.

This chain uses TRBV24-1 with TRBJ2-3, with 10 positions matching TRBD1. CDR3 length: 14 residues. Looked up from germline, CDR1 is KGHDR and CDR2 is SFDVKD. After removal of 10 bases from V and 4 bases from J, the junction contained 7 bases not matched to a gene. CDR3 nucleotides: TGTGCCACGGCGGAGGGACAGGGGCCAGATACGCAGTATTTT. This translates into CATAEGQGPDTQYF.

The rearrangement links TRBV6-6 to TRBJ2-1; D possibly corresponds to TRBD1 (6 bases). CDR3 size: 14 residues. Germline CDR1 reads MNHNY; CDR2 reads SVGAGI (reference sequence). V lost 2 bases and J lost 8, with 13 bases in between. CDR3 bases: TGTGCCAGCAGTTACCCACAGGGTGCGGATGAGCAGTTCTTC. Residues: CASSYPQGADEQFF.

V usage is TRBV18 and J usage is TRBJ1-1; D is possibly TRBD1 (6 bases). The CDR3 covers 13 residues. Trimming stripped 6 bases from V and 1 base from J, with 9 bases between. CDR1 is KGHSH, CDR2 LQKENI, per germline. For the CDR3, the DNA is TGTGCCAGCTCCCCGGGACAGAACACTGAAGCTTTCTTT. Its translation: CASSPGQNTEAFF. Drawing the rest from reference TRBV18 and TRBJ1-1, the complete variable domain is NAGVMQNPRHLVRRRGQEARLRCSPMKGHSHVYWYRQLPEEGLKFMVYLQKENIIDESGMPKERFSAEFPKEGPSILRIQQVVRGDSAAYFCASSPGQNTEAFFGQGTRLTVV.

CDR3 nucleotide sequence: TGTGCCAGCAGGGGACAGAGCACCGGGGAGCTGTTTTTT. Its protein product is CASRGQSTGELFF. The chain uses TRBV2 and TRBJ2-2; 7 bases map to TRBD1. The CDR3 is 13 residues long. Losses at the gene ends were 6 bases for V and 4 bases for J; bases not matched to a gene: 2. The germline CDR1 and CDR2 sequences are SNHLY and FYNNEI.